One sample yielded the 14 T cell receptor beta chains listed below, sequenced in a study of shared clonotypes between healthy human individuals. The protocol was immunoSEQ multiplex PCR, while the TCRdb copy is restricted to in-frame clones and leaves out a portion. In the table there are more than 2,000,000 clones, over 90% of which are singletons. Sequenced material: naive CD4+ T cells from PBMCs. Subset meaning: CD45RA+ positively selected. These receptors were obtained from a young man in good health. Some clones in this sample may be carry-over from other donors' samples.

The chain has TRBV6-4 and TRBJ1-2; TRBD1 agrees at 9 bases. V was clipped by 0 bases and J by 8 bases; unmatched bases: 7. CDR1 and CDR2 (germline): MRHNA, SNTAGT. The CDR3 is 15 residues long. CDR3 nucleotide sequence: TGTGCCAGCAGTGACTCTGGGACAGGGAATCGCGGCTACACCTTC. The encoded protein is CASSDSGTGNRGYTF.

V is TRBV5-1 and J is TRBJ2-7; the match to TRBD1 covers 10 bases. The CDR3 is 15 amino acids. With V trimmed by 4 bases and J by 2 bases, 6 bases remained unmatched. Germline CDR1 reads SGHRS; CDR2 reads YFSETQ. CDR3 amino acids: CASSVTGTGAYEQYF. CDR3 DNA sequence: TGCGCCAGCAGCGTAACCGGGACAGGGGCCTACGAGCAGTACTTC.

The chain employs TRBV6-1 and TRBJ2-5; D is possibly TRBD2 (5 bases). V was shortened by 3 bases and J by 5 bases, with 16 bases between the two germline ends. The CDR3 loop spans 15 amino acids. CDR1 and CDR2 from the germline V gene are MNHNS and SASEGT. The CDR3 DNA reads TGTGCCAGCAGTGAGTTGGAGCGGAGAGGGGAGACCCAGTACTTC. Translation gives CASSELERRGETQYF.

CDR3 loop: CASTSGPSSYNEQFF. CDR3 DNA sequence: TGTGCCAGCACCTCGGGACCGAGCTCCTACAATGAGCAGTTCTTC. The V gene is TRBV7-9, the J gene TRBJ2-1; D tentatively reads TRBD1 or TRBD2 (5 bases each). V was pared by 7 bases and J by 0 bases, with 13 bases between. Germline V gives CDR1 SEHNR, CDR2 FQNEAQ (reference sequence). The CDR3 length is 15 residues. Drawing the rest from reference TRBV7-9 and TRBJ2-1, the complete variable domain is DTGVSQNPRHKITKRGQNVTFRCDPISEHNRLYWYRQTLGQGPEFLTYFQNEAQLEKSRLLSDRFSAERPKGSFSTLEIQRTEQGDSAMYLCASTSGPSSYNEQFFGPGTRLTVL.

The V and J genes are TRBV14 and TRBJ2-1; unclear D gene. V lost 3 bases to trimming and J lost 15 bases, with 18 bases between them. CDR3 length: 13 residues. Germline V gene sequence: CDR1 SGHDN, CDR2 FVKESK. The CDR3 here is CASSQSAIFITFF. For the CDR3, the DNA is TGTGCCAGCAGCCAGAGCGCGATTTTCATAACGTTCTTC.

The rearrangement uses TRBV9 and TRBJ2-7; 9 bases agree with TRBD1. J gave up 6 bases and V 0 bases, and 13 bases lay outside the gene matches. The CDR3 extends over 17 amino acids. Germline loops: CDR1 SGDLS, CDR2 YYNGEE. Written as DNA, the CDR3 is TGTGCCAGCAGCGTAGCTGCCGGAGCAGGGGGACAGGGCGAGCAGTACTTC. It translates to CASSVAAGAGGQGEQYF.

The genes are TRBV7-9 and TRBJ2-1; 13 bases line up with TRBD2. The CDR3 runs 17 residues. With V trimmed by 5 bases and J by 4 bases, 8 bases remained unmatched. Looked up from germline, CDR1 is SEHNR and CDR2 is FQNEAQ (reference sequence). CDR3 loop: CASSLNPGLAGYNEQFF. The CDR3 region has the DNA TGTGCCAGCAGCCTCAACCCGGGACTAGCGGGGTACAATGAGCAGTTCTTC.

The chain couples TRBV30 to TRBJ2-5; D is unresolved. Germline CDR1 and CDR2: GTSNPN and SVGIG (reference sequence). The CDR3 is 14 amino acids. With 2 bases removed from V and 3 bases from J, the gap between germline ends came to 13 bases. The CDR3 protein is CAWSWGGPKETQYF. The CDR3 nucleotides read TGTGCCTGGAGTTGGGGTGGCCCGAAAGAGACCCAGTACTTC.

This chain connects TRBV19 to TRBJ2-7; 7 bases line up with TRBD2. CDR3 size: 15 residues. The V segment lost 3 bases and the J segment 1 base; nucleotides outside the gene matches: 6. CDR1 and CDR2 from the germline V gene are LNHDA and SQIVND (reference sequence). The CDR3 loop reads CASSIEVGGSYEQYF. As DNA, the CDR3 is TGTGCCAGTAGTATTGAAGTGGGAGGGTCCTACGAGCAGTACTTC. Full variable domain (missing parts from reference TRBV19 and TRBJ2-7): DGGITQSPKYLFRKEGQNVTLSCEQNLNHDAMYWYRQDPGQGLRLIYYSQIVNDFQKGDIAEGYSVSREKKESFPLTVTSAQKNPTAFYLCASSIEVGGSYEQYFGPGTRLTVT.

The J gene is TRBJ1-1, the V gene TRBV30; a possible D gene is TRBD1 (6 bases). There are 12 residues in the CDR3. Deletions cut 4 bases from V and 7 bases from J, with 13 bases between. Per the germline V gene, CDR1 is GTSNPN and CDR2 is SVGIG (reference sequence). CDR3 protein: CAWNPQGFEAFF. DNA for the CDR3: TGTGCCTGGAACCCCCAGGGGTTTGAAGCTTTCTTT.

This chain uses TRBV6-5 with TRBJ1-5; D remains unclear. V gave up 10 bases and J gave up 10 bases, with 17 bases separating them. The CDR3 loop spans 12 amino acids. From germline, CDR1 is MNHEY and CDR2 SVGAGI. The CDR3 here is CANPPFGPPQHF. Here the CDR3 DNA reads TGTGCCAACCCCCCCTTCGGGCCACCCCAGCATTTT.

This clone was counted once. The V gene is TRBV6-4, the J gene TRBJ1-5, with 7 bases matching TRBD1. This CDR3 spans 20 amino acids. V shed 8 bases and J 0 bases; nucleotides not matched to a gene: 22. CDR1 MRHNA and CDR2 SNTAGT come from the germline V gene. CDR3 nucleotide sequence: TGTGCCAGCTCCTACGTGACAGGGCTAACAAGTCTCAATAGCAATCAGCCCCAGCATTTT. Protein: CASSYVTGLTSLNSNQPQHF.

This chain links TRBV30 with TRBJ1-2; possibly TRBD1 for D (6 bases). The length of the CDR3 is 14 residues. Germline loops: CDR1 GTSNPN, CDR2 SVGIG (reference sequence). V lost 2 bases and J 4 bases, leaving 14 bases between the germline ends. CDR3 in amino acids: CAWSLPGGAYGYTF. Here the CDR3 DNA reads TGTGCCTGGAGTCTTCCGGGGGGGGCCTATGGCTACACCTTC. The full variable domain, completed using reference TRBV30 and TRBJ1-2, is SQTIHQWPATLVQPVGSPLSLECTVEGTSNPNLYWYRQAAGRGLQLLFYSVGIGQISSEVPQNLSASRPQDRQFILSSKKLLLSDSGFYLCAWSLPGGAYGYTFGSGTRLTVV.

The V call is TRBV7-2, the J call TRBJ2-3; 9 nucleotides agree with TRBD2. Unmatched junction bases numbered 8, after V lost 5 bases and J lost 5 bases. The CDR3 consists of 15 residues. Per the germline V gene, CDR1 is SGHTA and CDR2 is FQGNSA. The CDR3, as DNA: TGTGCCAGCAGCCCCCGACTAGCGGCGGGAGATACGCAGTATTTT. Translation gives CASSPRLAAGDTQYF.